One and the same sample provided the 6 T cell receptor beta chains below, sequenced in a study of CD8 T cell repertoires and HIV-1 epitope variants (dated by TCRdb to 2019 to 2021). For these receptors, no antigen is known. The library was produced with the immunoSEQ multiplex PCR assay. TCRdb's version of the immuneACCESS table is confined to in-frame rearrangements and falls short of the full clone set. An unresolved V gene accounts for under half of the shortfall where checked; the remainder is of unknown origin. In all, the sample holds about 5,500 clones, and about two thirds of those were seen once. Of the sample, around 47% is held by the ten largest clones. The material sequenced was cultured CD8+ T cells derived from PBMCs. Receptors originate from a male donor with HIV.

The chain links TRBV30 to TRBJ1-5; D gene ambiguous. V was clipped by 1 base and J by 1 base, with 5 bases between them. The germline CDR1 and CDR2 sequences are GTSNPN and SVGIG (reference sequence). CDR3 length equals 13 residues. The CDR3 DNA reads TGTGCCTGGAGTGCCGACAGCAATCAGCCCCAGCATTTT. This sequence encodes CAWSADSNQPQHF. The variable domain in full, completed from reference TRBV30 and TRBJ1-5, reads SQTIHQWPATLVQPVGSPLSLECTVEGTSNPNLYWYRQAAGRGLQLLFYSVGIGQISSEVPQNLSASRPQDRQFILSSKKLLLSDSGFYLCAWSADSNQPQHFGDGTRLSIL.

The V gene is TRBV28, the J gene TRBJ2-7; 7 nucleotides match TRBD1. CDR3 length: 16 amino acids. Germline V gives CDR1 MDHEN, CDR2 SYDVKM. The V and J ends lost 4 bases and 0 bases, in that order; junction bases with no gene match: 9. Written as DNA, the CDR3 is TGTGCCAGCAGTTCACAATACCGGGACAGCTCCTACGAGCAGTACTTC. It specifies CASSSQYRDSSYEQYF.

The V gene is TRBV7-2, the J gene TRBJ2-7, with D perhaps matching TRBD1 (7 bases). The CDR3 totals 16 residues. Looked up from germline, CDR1 is SGHTA and CDR2 is FQGNSA. Trimming pared 2 bases from V and 4 bases from J, leaving 18 bases between. CDR3 in DNA: TGTGCCAGCAGCTTAAGTAGGAGGGGGCGGGATTACGAGCAGTACTTC. As protein: CASSLSRRGRDYEQYF. The variable domain in full, completed from reference TRBV7-2 and TRBJ2-7, reads GAGVSQSPSNKVTEKGKDVELRCDPISGHTALYWYRQSLGQGLEFLIYFQGNSAPDKSGLPSDRFSAERTGGSVSTLTIQRTQQEDSAVYLCASSLSRRGRDYEQYFGPGTRLTVT.

The chain links TRBV4-1 to TRBJ1-4; D is undetermined. Germline V gene data show CDR1 as MGHRA and CDR2 as YSYEKL. Trimming cost V 0 bases and J 7 bases, with 21 bases left between them. The CDR3 is 18 residues long. The DNA for the CDR3 is TGCGCCAGCAGCCAAGAGAGAAAGCTTTCAACTAATAGTGAAAAACTGTTTTTT. This codes for CASSQERKLSTNSEKLFF.

The CDR3: CASSFGGDSEAFF. The CDR3 nucleotides are TGTGCCAGCAGCTTTGGCGGGGACAGCGAAGCTTTCTTT. V is TRBV7-8 and J is TRBJ1-1, with TRBD1 matching 7 bases. V gave up 3 bases and J gave up 8 bases; unmatched junction bases: 6. The CDR3 consists of 13 residues. In germline, CDR1 is SGHVS, CDR2 FQNEAQ. Based on the CDR3 plus reference TRBV7-8 and TRBJ1-1, the full variable domain is GAGVSQSPRYKVAKRGQDVALRCDPISGHVSLFWYQQALGQGPEFLTYFQNEAQLDKSGLPSDRFFAERPEGSVSTLKIQRTQQEDSAVYLCASSFGGDSEAFFGQGTRLTVV.

The chain recombines TRBV28 with TRBJ2-1, with a weak D call TRBD2 (6 bases). CDR3 length: 14 amino acids. Germline V CDR1 and CDR2: MDHEN, SYDVKM. The V and J ends lost 2 bases and 4 bases respectively, with 9 bases between them. The CDR3 here is CASSLTSLYNEQFF. Here the CDR3 DNA reads TGTGCCAGCAGTTTAACTAGCTTGTACAATGAGCAGTTCTTC.